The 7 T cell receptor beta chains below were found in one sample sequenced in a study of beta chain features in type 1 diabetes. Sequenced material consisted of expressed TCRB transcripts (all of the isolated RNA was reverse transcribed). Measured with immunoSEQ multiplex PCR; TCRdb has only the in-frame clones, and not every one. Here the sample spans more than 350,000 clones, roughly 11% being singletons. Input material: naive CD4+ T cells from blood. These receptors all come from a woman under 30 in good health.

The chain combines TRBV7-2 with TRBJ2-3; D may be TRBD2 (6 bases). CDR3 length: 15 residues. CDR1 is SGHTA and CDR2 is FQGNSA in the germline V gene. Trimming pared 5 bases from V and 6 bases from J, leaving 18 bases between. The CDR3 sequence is CASSIIAVAVDTQYF. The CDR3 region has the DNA TGTGCCAGCAGCATAATAGCGGTGGCGGTTGATACGCAGTATTTT. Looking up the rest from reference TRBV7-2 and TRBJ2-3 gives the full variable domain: GAGVSQSPSNKVTEKGKDVELRCDPISGHTALYWYRQSLGQGLEFLIYFQGNSAPDKSGLPSDRFSAERTGGSVSTLTIQRTQQEDSAVYLCASSIIAVAVDTQYFGPGTRLTVL.

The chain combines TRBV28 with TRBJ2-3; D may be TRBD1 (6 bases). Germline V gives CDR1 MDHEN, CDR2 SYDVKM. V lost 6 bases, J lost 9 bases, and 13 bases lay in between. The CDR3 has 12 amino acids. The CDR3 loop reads CASSYRARTQYF. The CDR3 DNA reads TGTGCCAGCAGCTACAGGGCTCGCACGCAGTATTTT.

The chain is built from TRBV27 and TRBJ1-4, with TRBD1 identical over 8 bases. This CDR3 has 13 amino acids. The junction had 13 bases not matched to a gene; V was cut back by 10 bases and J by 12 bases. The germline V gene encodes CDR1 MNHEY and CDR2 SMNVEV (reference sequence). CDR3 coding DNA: TGTGCCACCAGAGGACAGGGACTGACGGAACTGTTTTTT. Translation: CATRGQGLTELFF.

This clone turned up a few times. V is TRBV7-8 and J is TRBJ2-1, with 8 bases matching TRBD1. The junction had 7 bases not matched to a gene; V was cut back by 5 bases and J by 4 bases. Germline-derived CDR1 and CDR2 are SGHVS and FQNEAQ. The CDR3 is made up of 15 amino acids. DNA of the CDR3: TGTGCCAGCAGCGTAGACAGGGGTGGGTACAATGAGCAGTTCTTC. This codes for CASSVDRGGYNEQFF.

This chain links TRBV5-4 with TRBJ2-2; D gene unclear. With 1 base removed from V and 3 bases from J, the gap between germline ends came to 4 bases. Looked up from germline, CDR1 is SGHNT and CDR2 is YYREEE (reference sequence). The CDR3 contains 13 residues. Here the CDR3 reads CASSLFHTGELFF. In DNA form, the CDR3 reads TGTGCCAGCAGCTTGTTTCACACCGGGGAGCTGTTTTTT.

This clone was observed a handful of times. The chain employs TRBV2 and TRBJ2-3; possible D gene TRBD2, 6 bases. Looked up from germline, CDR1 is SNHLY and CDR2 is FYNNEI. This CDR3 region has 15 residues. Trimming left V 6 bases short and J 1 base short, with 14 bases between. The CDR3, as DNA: TGTGCCAGCAGGGAGGGCGGAGCGGGCACAGATACGCAGTATTTT. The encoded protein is CASREGGAGTDTQYF.

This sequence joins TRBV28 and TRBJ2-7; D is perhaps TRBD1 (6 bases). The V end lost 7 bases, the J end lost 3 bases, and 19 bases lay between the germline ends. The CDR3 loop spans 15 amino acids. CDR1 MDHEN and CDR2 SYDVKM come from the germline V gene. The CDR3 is CASNPKGQPYYEQYV. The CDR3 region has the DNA TGTGCCAGCAATCCGAAAGGACAGCCCTACTACGAGCAGTACGTC.